The 2 T cell receptor beta chains reported below all come from one sample, sequenced in a study of T cell repertoires in cytomegalovirus infection (dated by TCRdb to the late 2010s). Sequencer: Illumina HiSeq 1500. Clones were called with MiXCR by TCRdb after fastp trimmed the public reads at Q25, and only in-frame beta chains were retained. Entries are consolidated by CDR3 protein sequence, retaining the most common genes and DNA. Recorded for this sample are some 230,000 distinct CDR3 sequences; 22% of them occurred a single time. 15% to 20% of the sample comes from the top ten. Sample: CD8+ T cells from PBMCs. The receptors derive from a human donor in good health (CMV status not recorded). Some clones in this sample may be carry-over from other donors' samples.

The chain employs TRBV7-4 and TRBJ2-7; D possibly corresponds to TRBD1 (6 bases). The V and J ends lost 6 bases and 8 bases respectively, with 26 bases between them. The CDR3 contains 16 residues. From germline, CDR1 is SGHVT and CDR2 SQSDAQ. The CDR3: CASSLIGQPSSLQQYF. The CDR3 region has the DNA TGTGCCAGCAGTTTGATAGGACAGCCCTCCTCCCTACAGCAGTACTTC. Using reference TRBV7-4 and TRBJ2-7 for the parts outside the CDR3, the full variable domain is GAGVSQSPRYKVAKRGRDVALRCDSISGHVTLYWYRQTLGQGSEVLTYSQSDAQRDKSGRPSGRFSAERPERSVSTLKIQRTEQGDSAVYLCASSLIGQPSSLQQYFGPGTRLTVT.

In its sample, this clonotype was seen a few times. V and J are TRBV20-1 and TRBJ1-1, with a tentative D call TRBD1 (5 bases). Germline CDR1 reads DFQATT; CDR2 reads SNEGSKA (reference sequence). The V gene lost 3 bases and the J gene lost 1 base, with 18 bases spanning the gap. The CDR3 contains 16 residues. This CDR3 is CSARGTRIPWNTEAFF. The CDR3 DNA reads as TGCAGTGCTAGGGGGACGCGGATCCCATGGAACACTGAAGCTTTCTTT.